This T cell receptor beta chain emerged from a study of T cells in Graves' hyperthyroidism and ophthalmopathy. Findings and limits, study-wide: Within blood appeared most thyroid clonotypes that had expanded above 0.001.

Uncontrolled infection, other autoimmune disease, pregnancy or lactation disqualified patients from enrolment. The source of the PBMCs was 8 to 10 ml of fresh peripheral blood. Authors of the study amplified TCR beta CDR3 regions from RNA transcripts. TCR CDR3 regions were first amplified by RT-PCR with HTBI primers. MiXCR, applied by TCRdb to the multiplex PCR reads, yields one record per CDR3 protein. The table records some 370,000 distinct CDR3 sequences, around 15% of them present only once. Trimming took off 3 bases at V and 6 bases at J, with 17 bases between the two ends. This CDR3 is 15 amino acids long. CDR1 GTSNPN and CDR2 SVGIG come from the germline V gene (reference sequence). This clonotype was seen at least ten times. What it binds is not known.

The rearrangement joins TRBV30 to TRBJ2-2; TRBD1 or TRBD2 may be the D gene (5 bases each). The clonotype was recovered from a man between 45 and 60 years old with Graves' ophthalmopathy. The source material was blood. Written as DNA, the CDR3 is TGTGCCTGGAGCCCCTGGGACCTACAGGCCGGGGAGCTGTTTTTT. Translating gives CAWSPWDLQAGELFF.